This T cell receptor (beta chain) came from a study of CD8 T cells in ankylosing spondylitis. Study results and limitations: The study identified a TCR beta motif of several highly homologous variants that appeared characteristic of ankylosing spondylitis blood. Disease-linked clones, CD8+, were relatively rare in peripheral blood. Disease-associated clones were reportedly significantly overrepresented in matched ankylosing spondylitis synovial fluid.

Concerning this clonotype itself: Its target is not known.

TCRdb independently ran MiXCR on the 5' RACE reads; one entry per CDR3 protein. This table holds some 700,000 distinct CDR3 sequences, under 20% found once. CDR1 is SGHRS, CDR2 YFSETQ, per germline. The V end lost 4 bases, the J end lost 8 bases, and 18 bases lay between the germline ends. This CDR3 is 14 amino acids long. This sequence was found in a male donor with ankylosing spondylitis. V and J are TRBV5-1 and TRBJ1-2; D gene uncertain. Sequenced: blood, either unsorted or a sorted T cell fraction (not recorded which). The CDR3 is CASSAAVQVDGYTF. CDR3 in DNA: TGCGCCAGCAGCGCCGCTGTCCAGGTGGACGGCTACACCTTC. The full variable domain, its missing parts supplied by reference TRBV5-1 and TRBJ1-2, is KAGVTQTPRYLIKTRGQQVTLSCSPISGHRSVSWYQQTPGQGLQFLFEYFSETQRNKGNFPGRFSGRQFSNSRSEMNVSTLELGDSALYLCASSAAVQVDGYTFGSGTRLTVV.